What follows are 4 T cell receptor beta chains derived from one specimen sequenced in a study of Graves' ophthalmopathy and Graves' hyperthyroidism. From RNA, the CDR3 regions of TCR beta chains were amplified and sequenced. The authors performed first-round RT-PCR with HTBI primers and then a second-round multiplex PCR. In TCRdb, the multiplex PCR reads were re-called with MiXCR into one record per CDR3 protein. There are over 200,000 distinct CDR3 sequences in the sample; about 32% occur only once, and 8.5% to 9.5% lies in the top ten. Material: peripheral blood. These TCRs come from a man in his fifties with Graves' ophthalmopathy.

This clonotype occurred many times. V is TRBV28 and J is TRBJ2-7; D gene unclear. Trimming removed 4 bases at V and 0 bases at J, with 10 bases between. Germline-derived CDR1 and CDR2 are MDHEN and SYDVKM. This CDR3 has 14 residues. Written as DNA, the CDR3 is TGTGCCAGCAGTTCGACACTCTACTCCTACGAGCAGTACTTC. Protein: CASSSTLYSYEQYF.

This clonotype was seen many times. In nucleotides, the CDR3 is TGTGCCAGCAGAATTTCAGGGGCGGGGGGCTACACCTTC. This translates into CASRISGAGGYTF. This sequence joins TRBV28 and TRBJ1-2, with D perhaps TRBD1 (6 bases). Germline CDR1 reads MDHEN; CDR2 reads SYDVKM. V was trimmed by 6 bases and J by 8 bases, leaving 16 bases between them. CDR3 length equals 13 residues.

V gene TRBV6-1 combines with J gene TRBJ1-3; D remains ambiguous. Trimming shortened V by 0 bases and J by 3 bases, and 6 bases separated the two germline ends. The CDR3 has 14 amino acids. Germline CDR1 reads MNHNS; CDR2 reads SASEGT. The CDR3 loop is CASSEAQFGNTIYF. The CDR3 DNA reads as TGTGCCAGCAGTGAAGCCCAGTTTGGAAACACCATATATTTT.

The table lists this clonotype with many counts. The gene calls are TRBV12-3 or TRBV12-4 and TRBJ1-2; 8 bases align to TRBD1. V gave up 3 bases and J gave up 12 bases; unmatched junction bases: 6. The CDR3 runs 12 residues. CDR3 DNA: TGTGCCAGCAGTTTTCCAGGGGGCGAAGACACCTTC. As protein: CASSFPGGEDTF.